Listed here is a single T cell receptor beta chain. This entry comes from a study of blood T cells in healthy people across ages. Healthy individuals of Caucasian origin from Russia, aged roughly 6 to 100, served as donors. Combining a sample-barcoded 5' primer with a J-beta primer mix, a second PCR ran for roughly 7 to 12 cycles. TCRdb re-analysed the 5' RACE reads in MiXCR, keeping a single row per CDR3 protein. Of 800,000 or so distinct CDR3 sequences in the sample, around 25% are singletons; the top ten hold more than 3%. These data also featured in a second study, about T cells of mothers and their children. That source notes: Per child, around 3 million TCR beta CDR3 reads were obtained, against over 10 million per mother. When mothers and children were related, their normalized repertoire overlap, which was always slightly higher, did not differ significantly from that of unrelated pairs.

The clonotype was recovered from a boy between 10 and 17 years old in good health. Sequences were obtained from blood.

The CDR3, as DNA: TGTGCCATCAGTGTGGGAGGGGCCACCACAGATACGCAGTATTTT. Translating gives CAISVGGATTDTQYF. This sequence joins TRBV10-3 and TRBJ2-3, with 7 bases matching TRBD2. Trimming took 4 bases from V and 2 from J; bases not matched to a gene: 6. CDR3 length: 15 residues. In germline, CDR1 is ENHRY, CDR2 SYGVKD.